The text below deals with one TCR beta chain. What it recognizes is unknown. Here immunoSEQ multiplex PCR was the method, and the copy in TCRdb shows in-frame clones only, minus some. The data contain about 130,000 clones, around nine tenths of them singletons. Deletions cut 3 bases from V and 1 base from J, with 10 bases between. Germline loops: CDR1 SNHLY, CDR2 FYNNEI. The CDR3 is made up of 14 amino acids. The data are from a study of T cell responses to AZD1222 COVID-19 vaccine. Study-wide results and caveats: In a largely white British group with more females than males, clonal diversity was possibly underestimated. All repertoire sampling was performed exclusively after the peak T cell response. Increases in Spike-specific TCR breadth and depth were seen after two AZD1222 doses.

This specimen consisted of peripheral blood, obtained 28 days after the second AZD1222 dose. This chain joins TRBV2 and TRBJ2-7; D is possibly TRBD1 or TRBD2 (6 bases each). This sequence was found in an adult who received the AZD1222 COVID-19 vaccine. CDR3 DNA: TGTGCCAGCAGTGAGCAGGGGAGGTCCTACGAGCAGTACTTC. Protein: CASSEQGRSYEQYF.